This section outlines one T cell receptor beta chain sequence together with its context. Its cognate antigen is unknown. The data stem from a study of blood T cells in healthy people across ages. The CDR3 is made up of 13 amino acids. The germline CDR1 and CDR2 sequences are SQVTM and ANQGSEA. Unmatched junction bases numbered 2, after V lost 4 bases and J lost 5 bases. A second roughly 6 to 12 cycle PCR used barcoded and J-beta primers. Each CDR3 protein is one row after TCRdb ran MiXCR on the 5' RACE reads. The sample records more than 750,000 distinct CDR3 sequences, almost 30% being singletons. Notes on the study in general: Donor CMV status was unknown, possibly confounding expanded clonotype changes. Measured against age, TCR beta diversity per million T cells decreased in a roughly linear manner.

These data also featured in a second study, about T cells of mothers and their children. From that report: For each mother, over 9 million TCR beta CDR3 reads were obtained, and for each child, some 3 million.

The rearrangement uses TRBV29-1 and TRBJ2-5; TRBD2 matches at 12 bases. The TCR comes from a woman aged 40 to 50 in good health. Sequencing input: blood. Written as DNA, the CDR3 is TGCAGCGTTGGCGGACTAGCGGGGGAGACCCAGTACTTC. It is translated as CSVGGLAGETQYF.